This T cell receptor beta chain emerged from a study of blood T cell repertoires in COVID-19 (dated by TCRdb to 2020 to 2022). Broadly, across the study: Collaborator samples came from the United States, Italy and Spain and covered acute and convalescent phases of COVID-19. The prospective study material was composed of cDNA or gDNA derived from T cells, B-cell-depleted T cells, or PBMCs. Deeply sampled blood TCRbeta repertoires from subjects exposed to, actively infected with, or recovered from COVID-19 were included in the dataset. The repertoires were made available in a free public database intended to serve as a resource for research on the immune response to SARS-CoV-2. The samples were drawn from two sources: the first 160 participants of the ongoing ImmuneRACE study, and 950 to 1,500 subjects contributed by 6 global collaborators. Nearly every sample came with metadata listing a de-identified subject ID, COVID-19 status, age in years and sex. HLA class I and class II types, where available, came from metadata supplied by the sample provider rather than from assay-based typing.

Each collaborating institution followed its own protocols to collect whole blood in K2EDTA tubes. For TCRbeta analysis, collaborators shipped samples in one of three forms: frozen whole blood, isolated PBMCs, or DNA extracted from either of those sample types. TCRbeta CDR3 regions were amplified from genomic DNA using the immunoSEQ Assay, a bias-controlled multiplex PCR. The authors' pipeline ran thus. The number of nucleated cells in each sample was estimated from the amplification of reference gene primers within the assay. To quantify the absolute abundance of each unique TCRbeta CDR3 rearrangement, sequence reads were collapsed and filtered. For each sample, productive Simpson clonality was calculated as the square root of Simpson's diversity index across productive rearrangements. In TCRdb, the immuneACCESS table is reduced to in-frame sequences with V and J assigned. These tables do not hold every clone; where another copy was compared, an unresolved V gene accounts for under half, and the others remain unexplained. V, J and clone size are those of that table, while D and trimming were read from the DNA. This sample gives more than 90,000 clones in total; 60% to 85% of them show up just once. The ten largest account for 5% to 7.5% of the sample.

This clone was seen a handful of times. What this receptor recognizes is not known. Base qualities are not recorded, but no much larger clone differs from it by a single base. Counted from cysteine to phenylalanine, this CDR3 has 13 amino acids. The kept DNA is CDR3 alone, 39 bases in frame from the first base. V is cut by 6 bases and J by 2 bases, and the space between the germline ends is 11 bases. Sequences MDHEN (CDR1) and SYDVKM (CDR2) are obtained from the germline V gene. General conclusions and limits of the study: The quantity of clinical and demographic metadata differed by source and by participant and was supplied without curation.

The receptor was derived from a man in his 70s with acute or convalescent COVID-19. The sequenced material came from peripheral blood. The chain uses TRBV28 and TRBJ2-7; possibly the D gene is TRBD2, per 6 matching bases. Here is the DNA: TGTGCCAGCAGCCGTAGCGGACCCTACGAGCAGTACTTC. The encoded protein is CASSRSGPYEQYF.